The source of this T cell receptor beta chain is a study of cytomegalovirus exposure and HLA in healthy donors. Study conclusions and caveats: In a later analysis, V- and J-gene trimming of beta chains associated with a DCLRE1C missense variant, replicated independently. Through in vitro validation, a few CMV-associated chains were shown to be specific for CMV antigens.

About this clone itself: What it binds is not known.

Germline V gene lookup returns CDR1 KGHSH and CDR2 LQKENI. After removal of 3 bases from V and 2 bases from J, the junction contained 5 bases not matched to a gene. The CDR3 extends over 15 amino acids. Amplification used 60 Vbeta primers and 13 Jbeta primers. Assay: immunoSEQ multiplex PCR; the TCRdb copy retains only in-frame clones and omits some. The sample holds about 150,000 clones, 75% to 80% seen once. Sequenced: PBMCs. This TCR derives from a man aged 35-49 years in good health and CMV-seropositive. The rearrangement uses TRBV18 and TRBJ2-7; 9 bases are a match to TRBD1. The CDR3 region is CASSPPGQGPYEQYF. CDR3 sequence (DNA): TGTGCCAGCTCACCCCCGGGACAGGGACCCTACGAGCAGTACTTC.